This section outlines one TCR beta chain sequence together with its context. Antigen specificity is unknown. Assay execution took place at the deep level. Sequencing used immunoSEQ multiplex PCR; TCRdb keeps in-frame clones, though not all of them. In the table there are fewer than 800,000 clones, about 91% of which are singletons. Only CD45RO-negative cells positively selected for CCR7 counted as naive CD8 cells, so terminally differentiated effector memory CD45RA+ cells were excluded. The data are from a study of shared clonotypes between healthy human individuals. The CDR3 has 14 residues. V was trimmed by 5 bases and J by 5 bases, leaving 13 bases between them. Germline V lookup: CDR1 SGHTA, CDR2 FQGNSA. Study results and limitations: Approximately 4.5% was the fraction of naive CD4 clonotypes found shared across several donors.

V and J are TRBV7-2 and TRBJ2-4; D not certain. The sample was naive CD8+ T cells sorted from blood. The TCR originated in a man aged 25 to 45 in good health. The DNA for the CDR3 is TGTGCCAGCAGCCCACCCCTGGGCCAAAACATTCAGTACTTC. This translates into CASSPPLGQNIQYF.